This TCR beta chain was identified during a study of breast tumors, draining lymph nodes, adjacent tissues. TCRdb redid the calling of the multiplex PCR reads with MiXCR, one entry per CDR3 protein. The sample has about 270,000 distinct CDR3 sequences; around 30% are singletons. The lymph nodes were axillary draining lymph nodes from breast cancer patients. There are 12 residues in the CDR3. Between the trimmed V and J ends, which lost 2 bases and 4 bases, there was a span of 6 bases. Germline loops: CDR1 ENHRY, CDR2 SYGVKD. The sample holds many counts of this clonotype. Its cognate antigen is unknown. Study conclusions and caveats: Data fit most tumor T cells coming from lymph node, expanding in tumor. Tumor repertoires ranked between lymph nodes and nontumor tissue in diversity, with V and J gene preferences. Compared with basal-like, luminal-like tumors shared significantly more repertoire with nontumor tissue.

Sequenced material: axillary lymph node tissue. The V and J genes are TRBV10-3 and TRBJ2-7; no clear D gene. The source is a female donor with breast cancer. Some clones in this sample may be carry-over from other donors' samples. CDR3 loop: CAISEKIYEQYF. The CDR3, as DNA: TGTGCCATCAGTGAGAAAATTTACGAGCAGTACTTC.